The present T cell receptor (beta chain) was sequenced within a study of T-cell reconstitution after alpha-beta-depleted transplantation in children. Library preparation (for TCRbeta) was performed with unique molecular identifiers. TCRdb analysed the PCR reads with MiXCR anew, one entry per CDR3 protein. Of 540,000 or so distinct CDR3 sequences listed, around 23% are singletons. This CDR3 contains 14 residues. Germline-derived CDR1 and CDR2 are SGHTA and FQGNSA. The V gene lost 3 bases and the J gene lost 1 base, with 10 bases spanning the gap. This clonotype was observed at least ten times. This TCR was recovered from a boy under two years old who had a stem cell transplant for acute myeloid leukemia, so the T cells may come from the graft donor. The V call is TRBV7-2, the J call TRBJ2-7; D might be TRBD2 (6 bases). The sequences come from PBMCs, mostly from graft donor cells, collected 360 days after TCRalphabeta/CD19-depleted stem cell transplant. CDR3 region: CASSFGGESYEQYF. CDR3 coding DNA: TGTGCCAGCAGCTTCGGAGGGGAGTCCTACGAGCAGTACTTC.